Below, 32 T cell receptor beta chains from the same sample are listed, as sequenced in a study of blood T cell repertoires in COVID-19. The assay was immunoSEQ multiplex PCR, and TCRdb's table has in-frame clones only and misses some. The data show 110,000 or so clones, with around 90% seen just once and 1.1% held by the top ten. Sequenced: peripheral blood. The source is a human donor in a cohort sampled during active COVID-19.

This chain uses TRBV3-1 (or the pseudogene TRBV3-2) with TRBJ1-2, with D uncertain. The CDR3 contains 15 residues. The V gene lost 4 bases and the J gene lost 3 bases, with 15 bases spanning the gap. The germline V gene has CDR1 LGHDT and CDR2 YNNKEL (reference sequence). CDR3 loop: CASSPRGLGYYGYTF. The CDR3 bases are TGTGCCAGCAGCCCCCGAGGGTTGGGGTACTATGGCTACACCTTC.

This chain connects TRBV5-4 to TRBJ1-4; TRBD1 might be the D (5 bases). CDR1 is SGHNT and CDR2 is YYREEE in the germline V gene (reference sequence). V was clipped by 2 bases and J by 8 bases, with 13 bases between them. The CDR3 has 14 residues. The CDR3 nucleotides are TGTGCCAGCAGCTTCGGCAGGGTTGGAGAAAAACTGTTTTTT. Translating it yields CASSFGRVGEKLFF.

The sample holds one count of this clone. The chain combines TRBV18 with TRBJ2-7, with D tentatively TRBD2 (5 bases). Looked up from germline, CDR1 is KGHSH and CDR2 is LQKENI. V was cut by 4 bases and J by 2 bases, with 9 bases left in between. The CDR3 is made up of 13 amino acids. The chain's CDR3 is CASSQRRAYEQYF. The DNA of the CDR3 is TGTGCCAGCTCACAGCGGAGAGCCTACGAGCAGTACTTC.

The V and J genes are TRBV27 and TRBJ2-7, with TRBD1 identical over 9 bases. The CDR3 totals 15 residues. V lost 6 bases, J lost 1 base, and 7 bases stayed unmatched. CDR1 is MNHEY and CDR2 is SMNVEV in the germline V gene (reference sequence). In DNA form, the CDR3 reads TGTGCCAGCAGCTCCCAGACAGGGGGGTCCTACGAGCAGTACTTC. It translates to CASSSQTGGSYEQYF.

The chain has TRBV29-1 and TRBJ1-1, with TRBD1 matching 9 bases. V trimming: 4 bases; J trimming: 2 bases; junction bases outside the gene matches: 5. CDR3 length equals 14 residues. Per the germline V gene, CDR1 is SQVTM and CDR2 is ANQGSEA. The CDR3, as DNA: TGCAGCGTTGGACAGGGGGGTATAAACACTGAAGCTTTCTTT. It translates to CSVGQGGINTEAFF.

The chain is built from TRBV5-1 and TRBJ2-3; D not resolved. Trimming cost V 0 bases and J 2 bases, with 4 bases left between them. Germline V gene data show CDR1 as SGHRS and CDR2 as YFSETQ. This CDR3 comprises 13 residues. CDR3: CASSLGDTDTQYF. Here the CDR3 DNA reads TGCGCCAGCAGCTTGGGCGACACAGATACGCAGTATTTT. Looking up the rest from reference TRBV5-1 and TRBJ2-3 gives the full variable domain: KAGVTQTPRYLIKTRGQQVTLSCSPISGHRSVSWYQQTPGQGLQFLFEYFSETQRNKGNFPGRFSGRQFSNSRSEMNVSTLELGDSALYLCASSLGDTDTQYFGPGTRLTVL.

This chain connects TRBV7-9 to TRBJ1-1; 9 bases match TRBD1. CDR1 is SEHNR and CDR2 is FQNEAQ in the germline V gene (reference sequence). The CDR3 length is 16 residues. V lost 0 bases, J lost 5 bases, and 7 bases stayed unmatched. The CDR3 DNA reads as TGTGCCAGCAGCTTAGCGCCCGGGACAGGGAAAACTGAAGCTTTCTTT. Its translation: CASSLAPGTGKTEAFF.

The V gene is TRBV5-4, the J gene TRBJ1-2; a possible D gene is TRBD1 (6 bases). Germline-derived CDR1 and CDR2 are SGHNT and YYREEE (reference sequence). V gave up 0 bases and J gave up 2 bases, with 14 bases separating them. This CDR3 has 16 amino acids. The CDR3 protein is CASSLGGQRLNYGYTF. In nucleotides, the CDR3 is TGTGCCAGCAGCTTGGGTGGACAGAGATTAAACTATGGCTACACCTTC.

The chain links TRBV9 to TRBJ1-6, with 7 bases matching TRBD1. V trimming: 2 bases; J trimming: 5 bases; junction bases outside the gene matches: 1. The germline gives CDR1 SGDLS, CDR2 YYNGEE. The CDR3 extends over 14 amino acids. CDR3 amino acids: CASSVGTDNSPLHF. In DNA, the CDR3 is TGTGCCAGCAGCGTGGGGACAGATAATTCACCCCTCCACTTT.

The V call is TRBV5-1, the J call TRBJ1-1, with D possibly matching TRBD1 (6 bases). Between the trimmed V and J ends, which lost 9 bases and 1 base, there was a span of 16 bases. There are 14 residues in the CDR3. Germline V CDR1 and CDR2: SGHRS, YFSETQ. Written as DNA, the CDR3 is TGCGCCACCAGAGGGGGGGTCTGGAACACTGAAGCTTTCTTT. Translation gives CATRGGVWNTEAFF.

This clone was seen only once. The junction departs from germline at one end; a sequencing error may be responsible. The chain joins TRBV18 to TRBJ2-5, with 12 bases matching TRBD2. Germline V lookup: CDR1 KGHSH, CDR2 LQKENI. CDR3 size: 16 residues. In DNA form, the CDR3 reads TGTGCCAGCTCCCCACTAGCGGGGGGCCTCCAAGAGACCCAGTACTTC. It yields the protein CASSPLAGGLQETQYF.

This chain connects TRBV6-1 to TRBJ2-7; D might be TRBD2 (5 bases). Trimming stripped 1 base from V and 7 bases from J, with 14 bases between. The germline CDR1 and CDR2 sequences are MNHNS and SASEGT. CDR3 length equals 14 residues. The CDR3 sequence: CASSEERASTEQYF. As DNA, the CDR3 is TGTGCCAGCAGTGAAGAGAGGGCATCAACTGAGCAGTACTTC.

The V call is TRBV28, the J call TRBJ2-5; D is possibly TRBD2 (5 bases). CDR1 MDHEN and CDR2 SYDVKM come from the germline V gene. Trimming removed 3 bases from V and 1 base from J, with 9 bases in between. The length of the CDR3 is 14 residues. The DNA of the CDR3 is TGTGCCAGCAGTTTGAGGGCTACCCAAGAGACCCAGTACTTC. Translated: CASSLRATQETQYF.

This chain links TRBV14 with TRBJ2-5, with 7 positions matching TRBD2. The CDR3 is 14 amino acids. CDR1 is SGHDN, CDR2 FVKESK, per germline. V lost 1 base to trimming and J lost 5 bases; unmatched junction nucleotides: 4. CDR3 sequence: CASSQGGGPETQYF. The CDR3 DNA is TGTGCCAGCAGCCAAGGGGGGGGTCCGGAGACCCAGTACTTC.

The chain is built from TRBV7-9 and TRBJ2-3; D remains ambiguous. Between the trimmed V and J ends, which lost 1 base and 0 bases, there was a span of 14 bases. This CDR3 has 17 residues. Germline V lookup: CDR1 SEHNR, CDR2 FQNEAQ (reference sequence). The CDR3 sequence: CASSLERLSASTDTQYF. CDR3 bases: TGTGCCAGCAGCTTAGAAAGACTTAGTGCTAGCACAGATACGCAGTATTTT.

V and J are TRBV6-5 and TRBJ2-1; 7 nucleotides align to TRBD1. The CDR3 runs to 13 residues. Germline V gene lookup returns CDR1 MNHEY and CDR2 SVGAGI. The V segment lost 5 bases and the J segment 5 bases; nucleotides outside the gene matches: 3. CDR3 nucleotide sequence: TGTGCCAGCAGTAGGGGGCGGGACAATGAGCAGTTCTTC. Protein product: CASSRGRDNEQFF.

The J gene is TRBJ2-3, the V gene TRBV14, with TRBD1 identical over 8 bases. V shed 5 bases and J 4 bases; nucleotides not matched to a gene: 5. The CDR3 loop spans 14 amino acids. Looked up from germline, CDR1 is SGHDN and CDR2 is FVKESK. The CDR3 DNA reads TGTGCCAGCAGCAGGGACAGGCCCCCAGATACGCAGTATTTT. It codes for CASSRDRPPDTQYF. The full variable domain, its missing parts supplied by reference TRBV14 and TRBJ2-3, is EAGVTQFPSHSVIEKGQTVTLRCDPISGHDNLYWYRRVMGKEIKFLLHFVKESKQDESGMPNNRFLAERTGGTYSTLKVQPAELEDSGVYFCASSRDRPPDTQYFGPGTRLTVL.

The chain is built from TRBV28 and TRBJ1-1; weak D call: TRBD1 (5 bases). Trimming left V 4 bases short and J 0 bases short, with 15 bases between. CDR1 and CDR2 (germline): MDHEN, SYDVKM. The CDR3 sequence is 16 residues long. CDR3 sequence: CASSSPPDTMNTEAFF. The DNA of the CDR3 is TGTGCCAGCAGTTCGCCCCCGGACACTATGAACACTGAAGCTTTCTTT.

This rearrangement joins TRBV9 to TRBJ2-5; the D is unclear. Trimming removed 0 bases from V and 10 bases from J, with 10 bases in between. This CDR3 has 12 residues. The germline V gene has CDR1 SGDLS and CDR2 YYNGEE. For the CDR3, the DNA is TGTGCCAGCAGCGTAGATGGGTCGGGCCAGTACTTC. It specifies CASSVDGSGQYF.

This clone was seen once. The sample contains more than one DNA sequence encoding this CDR3. The rearrangement joins TRBV27 to TRBJ2-7; D is possibly TRBD2 (5 bases). The CDR3 is 14 residues long. V lost 5 bases and J lost 0, with 11 bases in between. CDR1 and CDR2 (germline): MNHEY, SMNVEV (reference sequence). Here the CDR3 reads CASSPSRGSYEQYF. The CDR3 DNA reads TGTGCCAGCAGTCCAAGCCGGGGCTCCTACGAGCAGTACTTC.

The V gene is TRBV27, the J gene TRBJ1-4, with 9 positions matching TRBD1. Germline V gene lookup returns CDR1 MNHEY and CDR2 SMNVEV (reference sequence). J gave up 5 bases and V 5 bases, and 15 bases lay outside the gene matches. The CDR3 extends over 18 amino acids. CDR3 amino acids: CASSTSFMDRGGNEKLFF. The CDR3 nucleotides read TGTGCCAGCAGTACCTCTTTTATGGACAGGGGCGGAAATGAAAAACTGTTTTTT.

The chain recombines TRBV5-5 with TRBJ1-4; 7 positions match TRBD1. The CDR3 has 15 amino acids. After removal of 4 bases from V and 6 bases from J, the junction contained 9 bases not matched to a gene. Germline lookup yields CDR1 SGHKS and CDR2 YYEKEE (reference sequence). Here the CDR3 reads CASSREGAKDEKLFF. In DNA, the CDR3 is TGTGCCAGCAGCCGGGAGGGGGCGAAAGATGAAAAACTGTTTTTT.

This sequence joins TRBV5-1 and TRBJ2-2; no reliable D call. From germline, CDR1 is SGHRS and CDR2 YFSETQ. This CDR3 is 12 amino acids long. V lost 6 bases and J lost 6, with 9 bases in between. The CDR3 region has the DNA TGCGCCAGCAAAGCGTCGGCCGGGGAGCTGTTTTTT. This gives the protein CASKASAGELFF.

The rearrangement joins TRBV7-7 to TRBJ2-1; the D gene is possibly TRBD2 (6 bases). The germline V and J ends were trimmed by 5 bases and 1 base, with 12 bases remaining between them. CDR1 is SSHAT and CDR2 is FNYEAQ in the germline V gene (reference sequence). The CDR3 length is 15 residues. The CDR3 coding sequence is TGTGCCAGCAGCCTAGTAGCGGCATCCTACAATGAGCAGTTCTTC. It translates to CASSLVAASYNEQFF.

The chain links TRBV9 to TRBJ1-1; D gene uncertain. V was cut by 6 bases and J by 1 base, with 13 bases left in between. Germline CDR1 reads SGDLS; CDR2 reads YYNGEE. This CDR3 is built from 14 residues. CDR3: CASTGGSGNTEAFF. The DNA of the CDR3 is TGTGCCAGCACCGGAGGCTCGGGGAACACTGAAGCTTTCTTT.

V is TRBV18 and J is TRBJ1-3; 9 bases match TRBD1. Germline CDR1 reads KGHSH; CDR2 reads LQKENI. With V trimmed by 0 bases and J by 7 bases, 7 bases remained unmatched. This CDR3 is built from 16 residues. In DNA, the CDR3 is TGTGCCAGCTCACCACCGGGACAGGGCAAATGGAACACCATATATTTT. Protein sequence: CASSPPGQGKWNTIYF.

The J gene is TRBJ1-3, the V gene TRBV7-9, with 8 positions matching TRBD1. The CDR3 runs 19 residues. Germline V lookup: CDR1 SEHNR, CDR2 FQNEAQ (reference sequence). J gave up 2 bases and V 4 bases, and 16 bases lay outside the gene matches. CDR3 region: CASSSTSPWSDRAGNTIYF. CDR3 sequence (DNA): TGTGCCAGCAGCTCCACCAGCCCCTGGTCGGACAGGGCTGGAAACACCATATATTTT.

V gene TRBV19 combines with J gene TRBJ1-2, with D possibly being TRBD1 (6 bases). The ends were cut back, 10 bases at V and 4 bases at J, with 19 bases in the middle. Germline loops: CDR1 LNHDA, CDR2 SQIVND (reference sequence). The CDR3 extends over 14 amino acids. The CDR3 protein is CATSRVGGLYGYTF. The CDR3 nucleotides are TGTGCCACCTCCCGGGTTGGGGGCCTCTATGGCTACACCTTC. Full variable domain (missing parts from reference TRBV19 and TRBJ1-2): DGGITQSPKYLFRKEGQNVTLSCEQNLNHDAMYWYRQDPGQGLRLIYYSQIVNDFQKGDIAEGYSVSREKKESFPLTVTSAQKNPTAFYLCATSRVGGLYGYTFGSGTRLTVV.

This clone was picked up one time. The chain uses TRBV9 and TRBJ1-1; no clear D gene. Trimming shortened V by 4 bases and J by 4 bases, and 11 bases separated the two germline ends. CDR1 is SGDLS, CDR2 YYNGEE, per germline. The CDR3 runs to 13 residues. The CDR3 loop reads CASSKEVATEAFF. The CDR3 DNA follows: TGTGCCAGCAGCAAGGAGGTGGCCACTGAAGCTTTCTTT.

DNA of the CDR3: TGTGCCAGCAGCTTAGCCCCGGGACAGGGCCGCTCTGGGGCCAACGTCCTGACTTTC. Its protein is CASSLAPGQGRSGANVLTF. This rearrangement joins TRBV9 to TRBJ2-6, with TRBD1 matching 9 bases. The V segment lost 4 bases and the J segment 0 bases; nucleotides outside the gene matches: 11. The CDR3 contains 19 residues. Germline CDR1 reads SGDLS; CDR2 reads YYNGEE. The full variable domain, rest sourced from reference TRBV9 and TRBJ2-6, is DSGVTQTPKHLITATGQRVTLRCSPRSGDLSVYWYQQSLDQGLQFLIQYYNGEERAKGNILERFSAQQFPDLHSELNLSSLELGDSALYFCASSLAPGQGRSGANVLTFGAGSRLTVL.

The chain is built from TRBV6-6 and TRBJ2-3, with unresolved D. CDR1 is MNHNY and CDR2 is SVGAGI in the germline V gene (reference sequence). Trimming shortened V by 0 bases and J by 6 bases, and 10 bases separated the two germline ends. CDR3 length equals 14 residues. CDR3 in amino acids: CASSYSIASDTQYF. In DNA, the CDR3 is TGTGCCAGCAGTTACTCGATAGCTTCTGATACGCAGTATTTT.

V usage is TRBV5-4 and J usage is TRBJ1-2, with 8 bases matching TRBD1. The germline V gene encodes CDR1 SGHNT and CDR2 YYREEE (reference sequence). The CDR3 runs 13 residues. The ends lost 4 bases at V and 9 bases at J; junction bases unmatched: 8. Here the CDR3 reads CASSAGGIVRYTF. In nucleotides, the CDR3 is TGTGCCAGCAGCGCAGGGGGCATTGTACGCTACACCTTC.